The 22 T cell receptor beta chains below all came from one sample that was sequenced in a study of T cell responses to AZD1222 COVID-19 vaccine. TCRdb keeps only in-frame clones here, not all; method: immunoSEQ multiplex PCR. Here the sample spans roughly 140,000 clones, 70% to 90% being singletons. Here the sequenced sample was peripheral blood, taken on day 0 of AZD1222 vaccination. The receptors here all came from an adult in good health.

This chain uses TRBV19 with TRBJ1-1; D unresolved. CDR3 length: 14 amino acids. Deletions cut 5 bases from V and 2 bases from J, with 12 bases between. Germline V gives CDR1 LNHDA, CDR2 SQIVND (reference sequence). CDR3: CASSVKAINTEAFF. The CDR3 coding sequence is TGTGCCAGTAGTGTCAAGGCTATAAACACTGAAGCTTTCTTT.

The V gene is TRBV21-1, the J gene TRBJ1-2; TRBD1 is taken as the D call from the table, unchecked against the DNA. TRBV21-1 is given as a pseudogene. The CDR3 runs 14 residues. CDR3 DNA sequence: TGTGCCAGCAGCAACAGGGGTAAGGGATATGGCTACACCTTC. This sequence encodes CASSNRGKGYGYTF.

As DNA, the CDR3 is TGTGCCAGCAGCTTATTCGACATTAGCACCTACGAGCAGTACTTC. Translation gives CASSLFDISTYEQYF. The V and J genes are TRBV7-9 and TRBJ2-7; D ambiguous. Germline CDR1 and CDR2: SEHNR and FQNEAQ (reference sequence). The V end lost 2 bases, the J end lost 2 bases, and 13 bases lay between the germline ends. CDR3 length: 15 residues.

V and J are TRBV12-3 or TRBV12-4 and TRBJ1-1; a possible D gene is TRBD1 (5 bases). This CDR3 has 13 residues. V gave up 3 bases and J gave up 5 bases, with 10 bases separating them. The CDR3 coding sequence is TGTGCCAGCAGTTTGGGGGTCGCTACTGAAGCTTTCTTT. It specifies CASSLGVATEAFF.

The J gene is TRBJ2-7, the V gene TRBV5-4, with 10 bases lining up with TRBD1. J lost 9 bases, V lost 4 bases, and 19 bases had no gene match. Germline lookup yields CDR1 SGHNT and CDR2 YYREEE (reference sequence). The CDR3 extends over 17 amino acids. DNA of the CDR3: TGTGCCAGCAGCCCCAGGGGTACCGGGACAGGGGTTAGAGCGCAGTACTTC. Residues: CASSPRGTGTGVRAQYF.

The chain has TRBV28 and TRBJ2-5; 7 nucleotides match TRBD2. After removal of 6 bases from V and 4 bases from J, the junction contained 8 bases not matched to a gene. In germline, CDR1 is MDHEN, CDR2 SYDVKM. The CDR3 loop spans 14 amino acids. Here the CDR3 reads CASSPRLAGETQYF. The CDR3 coding sequence is TGTGCCAGCAGCCCCCGACTAGCAGGAGAGACCCAGTACTTC. Full variable domain (rest looked up from reference TRBV28 and TRBJ2-5): DVKVTQSSRYLVKRTGEKVFLECVQDMDHENMFWYRQDPGLGLRLIYFSYDVKMKEKGDIPEGYSVSREKKERFSLILESASTNQTSMYLCASSPRLAGETQYFGPGTRLLVL.

The chain carries TRBV11-2 and TRBJ1-3; no clear D. CDR3 length: 13 amino acids. The V end was cut by 7 bases, the J end by 0 bases, with 7 bases between. The germline V gene has CDR1 SGHAT and CDR2 FQNNGV. Written as DNA, the CDR3 is TGTGCCAGCAATAAGTTCTCTGGAAACACCATATATTTT. Protein: CASNKFSGNTIYF.

The rearrangement joins TRBV10-3 to TRBJ1-1; the match to TRBD1 covers 9 bases. This CDR3 comprises 14 residues. Germline V gene lookup returns CDR1 ENHRY and CDR2 SYGVKD. Trimming cost V 10 bases and J 0 bases; bases outside gene matches: 6. This CDR3 reads CATWTGAMNTEAFF. The DNA of the CDR3 is TGTGCCACCTGGACAGGGGCTATGAACACTGAAGCTTTCTTT.

The chain employs TRBV11-3 and TRBJ2-7, with D hard to call. The V gene's germline CDR1 is SGHNT and CDR2 YENEEA. The V and J ends lost 5 bases and 4 bases respectively, with 18 bases between them. This CDR3 comprises 15 residues. The DNA of the CDR3 is TGTGCCAGCAGCACTCGGATAATTGGCAAGTACGAGCAGTACTTC. This translates into CASSTRIIGKYEQYF.

This sequence joins TRBV19 and TRBJ1-2; D call uncertain. Germline CDR1 is LNHDA and CDR2 is SQIVND (reference sequence). CDR3 length: 13 amino acids. Trimming pared 8 bases from V and 4 bases from J, leaving 14 bases between. The CDR3 nucleotides are TGTGCCAGTTCCGGGCCGATCTTCTATGGCTACACCTTC. This codes for CASSGPIFYGYTF. Based on the CDR3 plus reference TRBV19 and TRBJ1-2, the full variable domain is DGGITQSPKYLFRKEGQNVTLSCEQNLNHDAMYWYRQDPGQGLRLIYYSQIVNDFQKGDIAEGYSVSREKKESFPLTVTSAQKNPTAFYLCASSGPIFYGYTFGSGTRLTVV.

The rearrangement joins TRBV14 to TRBJ1-1; no firm D call. Germline CDR1 is SGHDN and CDR2 is FVKESK. The CDR3 length is 14 residues. V gave up 3 bases and J gave up 7 bases, with 15 bases separating them. The CDR3 nucleotides read TGTGCCAGCAGCCACCCCGGGCCGGGGATTGAAGCTTTCTTT. The encoded protein is CASSHPGPGIEAFF.

V usage is TRBV27 and J usage is TRBJ2-1; D gene ambiguous. This CDR3 has 14 residues. Germline-derived CDR1 and CDR2 are MNHEY and SMNVEV (reference sequence). Trimming removed 0 bases at V and 4 bases at J, with 7 bases between. The CDR3 region is CASSLSQSYNEQFF. The CDR3 nucleotides are TGTGCCAGCAGTTTATCGCAGAGTTACAATGAGCAGTTCTTC.

This clone was detected once. This sequence joins TRBV6-2 or TRBV6-3 and TRBJ1-3; no reliable D call. Germline V gene lookup returns CDR1 MNHEY and CDR2 SVGEGT. The CDR3 covers 11 residues. The V and J ends lost 4 bases and 8 bases respectively, with 6 bases between them. CDR3 residues: CASSFGDTIYF. In DNA form, the CDR3 reads TGTGCCAGCAGTTTTGGCGACACCATATATTTT.

This clone was picked up a small number of times. This chain connects TRBV6-6 to TRBJ1-1; no clear D gene. The germline V gene has CDR1 MNHNY and CDR2 SVGAGI (reference sequence). The V end was cut by 6 bases, the J end by 7 bases, with 15 bases between. The CDR3 contains 13 residues. CDR3 in amino acids: CASSPPPGGEAFF. The CDR3 DNA reads as TGTGCCAGCAGCCCTCCGCCGGGAGGTGAAGCTTTCTTT.

The CDR3 region is CASRLGPAQDYGYTF. Here the CDR3 DNA reads TGCGCCAGCCGTCTTGGGCCCGCCCAGGACTATGGCTACACCTTC. V and J are TRBV5-1 and TRBJ1-2; D ambiguous. The germline V gene has CDR1 SGHRS and CDR2 YFSETQ. The germline V and J ends were trimmed by 7 bases and 3 bases, with 19 bases remaining between them. This CDR3 contains 15 residues.

The chain employs TRBV3-1 (or the pseudogene TRBV3-2) and TRBJ2-5; D is unclear. The length of the CDR3 is 12 residues. The V gene lost 3 bases and the J gene lost 5 bases, with 7 bases spanning the gap. The germline V gene has CDR1 LGHDT and CDR2 YNNKEL (reference sequence). The CDR3 sequence: CASSHSGETQYF. The CDR3 DNA follows: TGTGCCAGCAGCCACTCAGGCGAGACCCAGTACTTC.

This clone was detected a few times. The chain employs TRBV30 and TRBJ2-5; 8 bases align to TRBD1. Germline V gives CDR1 GTSNPN, CDR2 SVGIG (reference sequence). The V and J ends lost 8 bases and 2 bases, in that order; junction bases with no gene match: 7. The length of the CDR3 is 13 residues. The CDR3, as DNA: TGTGCCACTGAGGGGACAGGACAAGAGACCCAGTACTTC. This sequence encodes CATEGTGQETQYF.

CDR3 in amino acids: CASSSQTPGGNQPQHF. The CDR3 nucleotides are TGTGCCAGCAGTTCCCAGACCCCCGGCGGCAATCAGCCCCAGCATTTT. This sequence joins TRBV28 and TRBJ1-5, with no clear D. CDR3 length: 16 residues. The germline gives CDR1 MDHEN, CDR2 SYDVKM. Trimming removed 4 bases from V and 2 bases from J, with 15 bases in between.

This chain joins TRBV28 and TRBJ2-5, with 8 bases that match TRBD1. The J call could be wrong; TRBJ2-7 is a better fit for the DNA end. This CDR3 comprises 13 residues. The germline CDR1 and CDR2 sequences are MDHEN and SYDVKM. The CDR3 region is CASSSDRVHEQYF. The CDR3 DNA reads TGTGCCAGCAGTTCGGACAGGGTCCACGAGCAGTACTTC.

J is TRBJ1-4 and V is TRBV7-2; the match to TRBD1 covers 7 bases. Unmatched junction bases numbered 3, after V lost 4 bases and J lost 4 bases. This CDR3 spans 14 amino acids. The germline V gene has CDR1 SGHTA and CDR2 FQGNSA. The DNA of the CDR3 is TGTGCCAGCAGCTCGACAGGGAATAATGAAAAACTGTTTTTT. It yields the protein CASSSTGNNEKLFF.

V and J are TRBV5-1 and TRBJ2-7; no clear D. V was trimmed by 0 bases and J by 0 bases, leaving 7 bases between them. Germline CDR1 and CDR2: SGHRS and YFSETQ. The CDR3 totals 14 residues. In nucleotides, the CDR3 is TGCGCCAGCAGCTTGGGTCACAGCTCCTACGAGCAGTACTTC. Its translation is CASSLGHSSYEQYF.

In DNA, the CDR3 is TGTGCCAGCAGCTTAGCGTCGGGAGGGCCCACAGATACGCAGTATTTT. Its protein is CASSLASGGPTDTQYF. J is TRBJ2-3 and V is TRBV7-9, with 8 nucleotides matching TRBD2. CDR3 size: 16 residues. V lost 0 bases, J lost 2 bases, and 4 bases stayed unmatched. The germline gives CDR1 SEHNR, CDR2 FQNEAQ (reference sequence).